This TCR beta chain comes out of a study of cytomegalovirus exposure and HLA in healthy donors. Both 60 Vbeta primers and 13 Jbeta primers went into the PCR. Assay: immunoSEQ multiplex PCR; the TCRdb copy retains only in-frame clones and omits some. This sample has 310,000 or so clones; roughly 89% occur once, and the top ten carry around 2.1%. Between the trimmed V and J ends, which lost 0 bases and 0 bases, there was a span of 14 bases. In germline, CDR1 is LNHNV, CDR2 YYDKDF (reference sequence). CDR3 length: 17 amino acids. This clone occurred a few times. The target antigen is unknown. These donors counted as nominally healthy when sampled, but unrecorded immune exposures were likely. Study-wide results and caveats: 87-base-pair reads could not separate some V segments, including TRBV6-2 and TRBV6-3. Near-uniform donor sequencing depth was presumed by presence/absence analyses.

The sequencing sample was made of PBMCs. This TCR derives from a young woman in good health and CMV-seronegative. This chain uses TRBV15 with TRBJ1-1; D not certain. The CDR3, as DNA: TGTGCCACCAGCAGAGATGAGGGATTCTCAATGAACACTGAAGCTTTCTTT. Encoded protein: CATSRDEGFSMNTEAFF. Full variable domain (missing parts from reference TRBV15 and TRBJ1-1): DAMVIQNPRYQVTQFGKPVTLSCSQTLNHNVMYWYQQKSSQAPKLLFHYYDKDFNNEADTPDNFQSRRPNTSFCFLDIRSPGLGDTAMYLCATSRDEGFSMNTEAFFGQGTRLTVV.